This T cell receptor (beta chain) was retrieved from a study of identical twins. Findings and limits, study-wide: Models underpredicted monozygotic twin sharing of out-of-frame TCR alpha.

Germline V lookup: CDR1 SQVTM, CDR2 ANQGSEA. After removal of 7 bases from V and 8 bases from J, the junction contained 8 bases not matched to a gene. This CDR3 contains 13 residues. TCRdb re-analysed the 5' RACE reads in MiXCR, keeping a single row per CDR3 protein. This sample has 550,000 to 700,000 distinct CDR3 sequences, with 9.6% found just once. This clonotype was recorded at least ten times. Its antigen remains unidentified. This same sample was also part of a study on yellow fever vaccine responses in identical twins.

This clonotype originated in a woman aged 18-30 years in good health. Sequencing was performed on PBMCs. The chain employs TRBV29-1 and TRBJ2-1; TRBD2 matches at 10 bases. This CDR3 is CSALSGGVYEQFF. CDR3 DNA sequence: TGCAGCGCCTTAAGCGGGGGGGTGTATGAGCAGTTCTTC.